These T cell receptor beta chains were read from a single sample in a study of shared clonotypes between healthy human individuals. Measured with immunoSEQ multiplex PCR; TCRdb has only the in-frame clones, and not every one. Of roughly 530,000 clones listed, 95% to 97% were seen once; the top ten hold 0.05% to 0.07%. Sequencing was carried out using naive CD4+ T cells sorted from blood. These receptors were obtained from a woman aged 25-40 years in good health. Each CDR3 is given with its conserved first and last residue. The D gene is left open where the match is weak. Clone size is shown for a subset of rows, as once, few, many or a class of expanded clone.

DNA	CDR3	V	size	J	D
TGTGCCAGCTCACCACTGGCTAGCGGGAACTACGAGCAGTACTTC	CASSPLASGNYEQYF	TRBV18	NA	TRBJ2-7	TRBD2
TGTGCCAGCAGCTGGGGGTCGGCTAGCACAGATACGCAGTATTTT	CASSWGSASTDTQYF	TRBV7-9	NA	TRBJ2-3	NA
TGTGCCAGCAGCCATAGAGGTGGCAATCAGCCCCAGCATTTT	CASSHRGGNQPQHF	TRBV27	NA	TRBJ1-5	NA
TGTGCCAGCCAACCCCTAGCGCGTTTAGAAGAGACCCAGTACTTC	CASQPLARLEETQYF	TRBV27	NA	TRBJ2-5	NA
TGCGCCAGCAGTGACAGGGGTCACGAGCAGTACTTC	CASSDRGHEQYF	TRBV10-2	NA	TRBJ2-7	NA
TGTGCCAGCAGCCCAACCAGCGGGAGGGCCCGCACAGATACGCAGTATTTT	CASSPTSGRARTDTQYF	TRBV7-9	NA	TRBJ2-3	TRBD2
TGTGCCAGCAGCAGAGACAGGGTCGGAGCTTTCTTT	CASSRDRVGAFF	TRBV2	NA	TRBJ1-1	TRBD1
TGTGCCAGTAGTCTGTCCCGGGACAACTATGGCTACACCTTC	CASSLSRDNYGYTF	TRBV19	NA	TRBJ1-2	NA
TGTGCCAGTAGTTCTCCGGGGGCCTCCTACAATGAGCAGTTCTTC	CASSSPGASYNEQFF	TRBV19	NA	TRBJ2-1	NA
TGCGCCAGCAGCCCTAAGCGGGAGGGCCCGGATACGCAGTATTTT	CASSPKREGPDTQYF	TRBV5-1	NA	TRBJ2-3	TRBD2
TGTGCCTGGAGTTCCGGGGGCCTGGGAAAATCTGGGGCCAACGTCCTGACTTTC	CAWSSGGLGKSGANVLTF	TRBV30	few	TRBJ2-6	NA
TGTGCCAGCAGTGCGAGCGGGAGAGTCCACGAGCAGTACTTC	CASSASGRVHEQYF	TRBV6-6	NA	TRBJ2-7	TRBD2
TGTGCCAGCAGCCGACTAGCGGGAGGTTCTTCCTACAATGAGCAGTTCTTC	CASSRLAGGSSYNEQFF	TRBV4-2	NA	TRBJ2-1	TRBD2
TGTGCCAGCAGCGTAGAGCAGGGGGCGTGGGAGCAGTACTTC	CASSVEQGAWEQYF	TRBV9	NA	TRBJ2-7	TRBD1
TGTGCCAGCAGCTTAAGGCGGGAGGGCCACCATACGCAGTATTTT	CASSLRREGHHTQYF	TRBV11-3	NA	TRBJ2-3	TRBD2
TGTGCCAGCAGCGACGACAGGGGGCCAACCTACGAGCAGTACTTC	CASSDDRGPTYEQYF	TRBV7-8	once	TRBJ2-7	TRBD1
TGTGCCAGCAGTTCCCGGGACCCGACAGCCGATACGCAGTATTTT	CASSSRDPTADTQYF	TRBV28	NA	TRBJ2-3	NA
TGTGCCAGTAGTATATCCCCCGGGACAGGGGGCGGACCAGATACGCAGTATTTT	CASSISPGTGGGPDTQYF	TRBV19	NA	TRBJ2-3	TRBD1
TGTGCCAGCAGTAACCGGGACAGGGTAGTAGAGACCCAGTACTTC	CASSNRDRVVETQYF	TRBV2	NA	TRBJ2-5	TRBD1
TGTGCCAGCAGCTTAGTATGGGACTATTCCTACGAGCAGTACTTC	CASSLVWDYSYEQYF	TRBV11-2	NA	TRBJ2-7	TRBD2
TGTGCCAGCAGCCCTGTGGGGATAGGAACAACAACCTACGAGCAGTACTTC	CASSPVGIGTTTYEQYF	TRBV7-6	NA	TRBJ2-7	NA
TGTGCCAGCTCACCAGAGGGACAGACCTCTGAAGCTTTCTTT	CASSPEGQTSEAFF	TRBV18	NA	TRBJ1-1	TRBD1
TGCGCCAGCAGCTTGGAGGGACGGCTTGAGGGCTACACCTTC	CASSLEGRLEGYTF	TRBV5-1	once	TRBJ1-2	NA
TGTGCCAGCAGCTTCTCACGCCAGACGGCTTACTACGAGCAGTACTTC	CASSFSRQTAYYEQYF	TRBV11-2	NA	TRBJ2-7	NA